The clone carrying this T cell receptor (beta chain) was recorded only once. The sample comes from a study of blood T cell repertoires in COVID-19. Overall study: Acute-phase and convalescent COVID-19 samples originated in the United States, Italy and Spain. In each case, the material was cDNA or gDNA derived from T cells, B-cell-depleted T cells, or PBMCs.

Sequencing used immunoSEQ multiplex PCR; TCRdb keeps in-frame clones, though not all of them. The sample has around 200,000 clones, around 81% seen once. Sequencing was carried out using peripheral blood. The receptor's source is a woman aged 70-85 years with acute or convalescent COVID-19.

CDR3: CASSSAGWNTEAFF. CDR3 DNA sequence: TGTGCCAGCAGCTCCGCGGGTTGGAACACTGAAGCTTTCTTT. The rearrangement uses TRBV6-6 and TRBJ1-1; no firm D call. CDR3 length equals 14 residues. Germline assignment: CDR1 MNHNY and CDR2 SVGAGI (reference sequence). Trimming pared 6 bases from V and 1 base from J, leaving 12 bases between.